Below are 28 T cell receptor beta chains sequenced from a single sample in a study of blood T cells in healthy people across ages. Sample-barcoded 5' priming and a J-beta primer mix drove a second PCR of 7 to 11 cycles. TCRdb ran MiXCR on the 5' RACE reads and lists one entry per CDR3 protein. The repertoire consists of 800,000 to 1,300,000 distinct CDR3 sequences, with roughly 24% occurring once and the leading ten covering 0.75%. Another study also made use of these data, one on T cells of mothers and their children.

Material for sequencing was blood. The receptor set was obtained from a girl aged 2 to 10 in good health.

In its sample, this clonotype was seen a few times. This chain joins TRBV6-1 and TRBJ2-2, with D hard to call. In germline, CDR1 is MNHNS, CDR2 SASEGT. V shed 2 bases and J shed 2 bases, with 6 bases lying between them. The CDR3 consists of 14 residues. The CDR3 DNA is TGTGCCAGCAGTGAATTCGATAACACCGGGGAGCTGTTTTTT. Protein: CASSEFDNTGELFF.

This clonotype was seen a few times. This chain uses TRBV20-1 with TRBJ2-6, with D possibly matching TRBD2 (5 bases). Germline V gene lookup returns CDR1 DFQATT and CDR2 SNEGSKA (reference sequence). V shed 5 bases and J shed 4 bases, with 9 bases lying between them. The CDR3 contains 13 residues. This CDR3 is CSALLAGANVLTF. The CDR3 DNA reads TGCAGTGCTCTCCTAGCCGGGGCCAACGTCCTGACTTTC.

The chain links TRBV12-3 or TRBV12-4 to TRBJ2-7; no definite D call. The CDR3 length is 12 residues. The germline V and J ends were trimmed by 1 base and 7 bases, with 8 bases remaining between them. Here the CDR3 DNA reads TGTGCCAGCAGTTTAGATGGATTGGAGCAGTACTTC. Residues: CASSLDGLEQYF.

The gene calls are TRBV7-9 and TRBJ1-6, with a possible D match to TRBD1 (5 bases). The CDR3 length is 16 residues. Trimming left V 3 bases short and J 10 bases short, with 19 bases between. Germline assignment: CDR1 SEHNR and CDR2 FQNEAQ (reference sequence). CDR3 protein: CASSFVFSGRGSPLHF. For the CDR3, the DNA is TGTGCCAGCAGCTTTGTTTTTTCGGGGCGCGGCTCACCCCTCCACTTT. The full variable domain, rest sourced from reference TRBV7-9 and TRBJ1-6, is DTGVSQNPRHKITKRGQNVTFRCDPISEHNRLYWYRQTLGQGPEFLTYFQNEAQLEKSRLLSDRFSAERPKGSFSTLEIQRTEQGDSAMYLCASSFVFSGRGSPLHFGNGTRLTVT.

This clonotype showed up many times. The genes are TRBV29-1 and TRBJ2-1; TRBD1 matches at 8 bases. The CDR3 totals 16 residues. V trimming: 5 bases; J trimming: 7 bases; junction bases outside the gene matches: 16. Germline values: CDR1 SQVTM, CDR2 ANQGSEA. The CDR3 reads CSVRNPTGDPSNEQFF. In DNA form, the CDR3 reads TGCAGCGTTAGAAACCCGACAGGGGATCCCTCAAATGAGCAGTTCTTC.

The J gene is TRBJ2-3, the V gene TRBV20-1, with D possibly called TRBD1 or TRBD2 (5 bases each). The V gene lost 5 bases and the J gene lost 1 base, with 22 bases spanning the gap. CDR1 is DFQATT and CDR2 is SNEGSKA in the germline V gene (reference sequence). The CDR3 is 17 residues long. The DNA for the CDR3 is TGCAGTGCTCCCGTCGGACGGAGAGGGGTAGGCACAGATACGCAGTATTTT. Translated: CSAPVGRRGVGTDTQYF.

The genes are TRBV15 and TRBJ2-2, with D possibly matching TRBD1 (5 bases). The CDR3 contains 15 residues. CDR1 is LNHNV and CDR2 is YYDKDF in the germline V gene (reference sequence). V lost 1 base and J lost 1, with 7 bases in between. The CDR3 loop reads CATSRAGLNTGELFF. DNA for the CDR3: TGTGCCACCAGCAGAGCAGGGCTGAACACCGGGGAGCTGTTTTTT.

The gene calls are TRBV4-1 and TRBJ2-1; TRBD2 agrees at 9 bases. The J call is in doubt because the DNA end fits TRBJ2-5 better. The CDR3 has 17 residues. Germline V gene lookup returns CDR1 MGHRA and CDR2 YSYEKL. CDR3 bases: TGCGCCAGCAGCCAAGGGGGCCAGTTAGCGGGAGTTGTGACCCAGTACTTC. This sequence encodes CASSQGGQLAGVVTQYF.

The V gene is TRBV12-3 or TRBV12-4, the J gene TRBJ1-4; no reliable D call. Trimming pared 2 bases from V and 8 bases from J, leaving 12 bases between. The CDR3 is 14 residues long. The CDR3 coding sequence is TGTGCCAGCAGTTTATTTTCCAACGGCGAAAAACTGTTTTTT. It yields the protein CASSLFSNGEKLFF.

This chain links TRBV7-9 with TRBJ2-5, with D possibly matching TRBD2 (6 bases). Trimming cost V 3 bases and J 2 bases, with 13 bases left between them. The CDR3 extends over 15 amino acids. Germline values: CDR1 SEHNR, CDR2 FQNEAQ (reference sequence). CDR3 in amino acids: CASSLGGSPQETQYF. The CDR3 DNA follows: TGTGCCAGCAGCTTGGGGGGAAGCCCACAAGAGACCCAGTACTTC.

This CDR3 reads CASSEVGREVNEKLFF. As DNA, the CDR3 is TGTGCCAGCAGTGAAGTCGGGAGAGAGGTTAATGAAAAACTGTTTTTT. The chain recombines TRBV2 with TRBJ1-4; unclear D gene. The CDR3 spans 16 residues. V lost 1 base and J lost 4, with 13 bases in between. The germline V gene has CDR1 SNHLY and CDR2 FYNNEI.

The CDR3 DNA sequence: TGCAGCGTTGCGGGGGTAGGGGGCTACACCTTC. The encoded protein is CSVAGVGGYTF. The chain combines TRBV29-1 with TRBJ1-2; TRBD1 might be the D (5 bases). Between the trimmed V and J ends, which lost 4 bases and 8 bases, there was a span of 11 bases. The CDR3 sequence is 11 residues long. Germline loops: CDR1 SQVTM, CDR2 ANQGSEA.

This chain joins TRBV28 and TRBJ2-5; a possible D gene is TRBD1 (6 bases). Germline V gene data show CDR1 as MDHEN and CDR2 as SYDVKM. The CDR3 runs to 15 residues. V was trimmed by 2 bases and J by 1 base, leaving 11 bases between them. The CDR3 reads CASSLRDTIQETQYF. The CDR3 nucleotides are TGTGCCAGCAGTTTAAGGGACACCATCCAAGAGACCCAGTACTTC.

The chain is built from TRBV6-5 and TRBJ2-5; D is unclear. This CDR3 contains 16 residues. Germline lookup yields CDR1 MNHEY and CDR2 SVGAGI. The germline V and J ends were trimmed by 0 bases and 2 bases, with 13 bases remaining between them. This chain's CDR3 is CASSYSYRALQETQYF. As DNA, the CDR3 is TGTGCCAGCAGTTACTCGTATAGGGCGCTACAAGAGACCCAGTACTTC.

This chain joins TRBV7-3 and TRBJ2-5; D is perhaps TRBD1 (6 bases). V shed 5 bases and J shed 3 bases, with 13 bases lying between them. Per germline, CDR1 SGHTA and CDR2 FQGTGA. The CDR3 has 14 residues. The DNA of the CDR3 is TGTGCCAGCAGCCCACACAGGGCGGAAGAGACCCAGTACTTC. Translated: CASSPHRAEETQYF. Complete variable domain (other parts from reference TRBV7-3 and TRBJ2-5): GAGVSQTPSNKVTEKGKYVELRCDPISGHTALYWYRQSLGQGPEFLIYFQGTGAADDSGLPNDRFFAVRPEGSVSTLKIQRTERGDSAVYLCASSPHRAEETQYFGPGTRLLVL.

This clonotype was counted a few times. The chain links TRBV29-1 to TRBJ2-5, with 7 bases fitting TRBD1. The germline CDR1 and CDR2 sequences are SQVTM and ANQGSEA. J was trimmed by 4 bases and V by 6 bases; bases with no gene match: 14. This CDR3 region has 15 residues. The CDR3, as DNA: TGCAGCGTGTTCGAGGGGGCGGGTCGGACAGAGACCCAGTACTTC. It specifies CSVFEGAGRTETQYF.

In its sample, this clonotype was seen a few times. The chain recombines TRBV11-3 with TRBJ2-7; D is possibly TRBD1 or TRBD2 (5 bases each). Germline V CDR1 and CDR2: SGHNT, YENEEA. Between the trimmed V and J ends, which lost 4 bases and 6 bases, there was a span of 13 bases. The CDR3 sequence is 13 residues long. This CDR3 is CASSSGTAAEQYF. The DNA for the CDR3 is TGTGCCAGCAGCTCCGGGACGGCCGCCGAGCAGTACTTC. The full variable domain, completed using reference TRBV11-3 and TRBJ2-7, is EAGVVQSPRYKIIEKKQPVAFWCNPISGHNTLYWYLQNLGQGPELLIRYENEEAVDDSQLPKDRFSAERLKGVDSTLKIQPAELGDSAVYLCASSSGTAAEQYFGPGTRLTVT.

The CDR3 loop is CASSPGGGEPQHF. The CDR3, as DNA: TGCGCCAGCAGCCCCGGGGGGGGAGAGCCCCAGCATTTT. This chain joins TRBV5-1 and TRBJ1-5, with D perhaps TRBD1 (5 bases). The germline CDR1 and CDR2 sequences are SGHRS and YFSETQ. The CDR3 has 13 amino acids. Trimming took 4 bases from V and 8 from J, leaving 13 bases between them. Full variable domain (rest looked up from reference TRBV5-1 and TRBJ1-5): KAGVTQTPRYLIKTRGQQVTLSCSPISGHRSVSWYQQTPGQGLQFLFEYFSETQRNKGNFPGRFSGRQFSNSRSEMNVSTLELGDSALYLCASSPGGGEPQHFGDGTRLSIL.

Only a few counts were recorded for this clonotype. This CDR3 reads CASSSPTRDSEFF. CDR3 nucleotide sequence: TGTGCCAGCAGTTCCCCGACTCGGGACAGTGAGTTCTTC. The chain employs TRBV28 and TRBJ2-1; TRBD1 matches at 7 bases. V was pared by 4 bases and J by 14 bases, with 11 bases of the junction left unmatched. The CDR3 contains 13 residues. Germline values: CDR1 MDHEN, CDR2 SYDVKM.

This chain's CDR3 is CSASFGPGTQYF. CDR3 nucleotides: TGCAGTGCTAGCTTCGGGCCCGGGACCCAGTACTTC. The chain combines TRBV20-1 with TRBJ2-5, with D unresolved. This CDR3 is 12 amino acids long. Germline assignment: CDR1 DFQATT and CDR2 SNEGSKA (reference sequence). V was trimmed by 3 bases and J by 7 bases, leaving 12 bases between them.

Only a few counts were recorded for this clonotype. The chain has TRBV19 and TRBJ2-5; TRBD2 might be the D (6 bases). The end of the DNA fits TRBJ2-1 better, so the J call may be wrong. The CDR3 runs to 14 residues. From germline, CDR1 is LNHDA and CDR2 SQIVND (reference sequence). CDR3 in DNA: TGTGCCAGTAGTATACGGGGGTTGCGTAATGAGCAGTTCTTC. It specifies CASSIRGLRNEQFF.

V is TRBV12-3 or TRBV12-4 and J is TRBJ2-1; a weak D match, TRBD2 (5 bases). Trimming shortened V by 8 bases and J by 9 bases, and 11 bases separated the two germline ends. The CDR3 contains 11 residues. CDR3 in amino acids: CASGKGAEQFF. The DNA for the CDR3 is TGTGCCAGCGGCAAGGGAGCTGAGCAGTTCTTC.

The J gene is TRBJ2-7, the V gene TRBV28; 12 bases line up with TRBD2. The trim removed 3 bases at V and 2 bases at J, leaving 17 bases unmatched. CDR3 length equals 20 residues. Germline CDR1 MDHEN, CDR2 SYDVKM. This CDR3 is CASSFPPLASGRVRPYEQYF. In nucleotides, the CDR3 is TGTGCCAGCAGTTTCCCCCCCCTAGCTAGCGGGAGGGTTCGCCCCTACGAGCAGTACTTC.

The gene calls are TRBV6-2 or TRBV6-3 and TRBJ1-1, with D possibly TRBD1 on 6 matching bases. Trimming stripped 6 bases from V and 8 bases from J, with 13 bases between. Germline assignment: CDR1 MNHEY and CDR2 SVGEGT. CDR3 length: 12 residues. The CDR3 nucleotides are TGTGCCAGCAGAACCCGAACAGGGGAAGCTTTCTTT. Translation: CASRTRTGEAFF.

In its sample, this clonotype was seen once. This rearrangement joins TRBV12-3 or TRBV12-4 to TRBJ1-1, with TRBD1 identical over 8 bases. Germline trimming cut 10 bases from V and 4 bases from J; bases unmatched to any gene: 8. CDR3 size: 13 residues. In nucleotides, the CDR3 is TGTGCCACCGAACTTACAGGGGGCACTGAAGCTTTCTTT. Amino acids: CATELTGGTEAFF.

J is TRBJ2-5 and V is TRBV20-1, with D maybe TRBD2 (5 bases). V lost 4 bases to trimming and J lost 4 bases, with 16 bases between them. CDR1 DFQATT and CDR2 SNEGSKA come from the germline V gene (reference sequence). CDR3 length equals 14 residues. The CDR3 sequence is CSATQLLARETQYF. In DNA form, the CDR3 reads TGCAGTGCTACCCAACTTCTAGCACGAGAGACCCAGTACTTC.

This CDR3 is CASSFGAGPLETQYF. In DNA, the CDR3 is TGTGCCAGCAGCTTTGGTGCGGGGCCTCTGGAGACCCAGTACTTC. The chain combines TRBV7-2 with TRBJ2-5; tentative D call: TRBD2 (6 bases). The CDR3 runs 15 residues. Trimming took 3 bases from V and 5 from J, leaving 16 bases between them. The germline V gene has CDR1 SGHTA and CDR2 FQGNSA.

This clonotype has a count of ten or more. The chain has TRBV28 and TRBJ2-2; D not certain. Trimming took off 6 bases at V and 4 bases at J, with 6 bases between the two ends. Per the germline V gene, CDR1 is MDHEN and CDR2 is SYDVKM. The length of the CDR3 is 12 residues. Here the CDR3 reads CASSLSTGELFF. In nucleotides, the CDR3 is TGTGCCAGCAGCTTGTCCACCGGGGAGCTGTTTTTT.